This TCR beta chain was captured by sequencing in a study of regulatory T cells in long-lasting Graves disease. Findings and limits, study-wide: Persistent patients had a count of shared public clonotypes (2,741) that exceeded that of new patients (roughly 1,000).

The CDR3 has 13 amino acids. Between the trimmed V and J ends, which lost 4 bases and 2 bases, there was a span of 8 bases. Germline V gene data show CDR1 as MNHEY and CDR2 as SVGAGI. Notes on this clonotype: What it binds is unknown.

Regarding time point: newly diagnosed GD, antithyroid drugs for less than 3 months. Making the TCR library involved RNA that had been extracted from PBMCs. Libraries of TCR beta came from iRepertoire HTBI primers plus Arm-PCR of CDR3 regions. As originally analysed: Identified segments across samples numbered approximately 60 TRBV and roughly 15 TRBJ. TCRdb reanalysed the multiplex PCR reads using MiXCR and keeps one entry per CDR3 protein. TCRdb, not the original authors, processed these V and J calls. The repertoire includes approximately 400,000 distinct CDR3 sequences, around 16% of them detected once, and 20% to 25% sits in the top ten.

The source is a female donor with Graves disease. Sequences were derived from peripheral blood mononuclear cells (PBMCs), sampled at new diagnosis, from a patient treated with antithyroid drugs. This chain links TRBV6-5 with TRBJ2-5; D is unclear. The CDR3, as DNA: TGTGCCAGCAGTTTCTCAGTACAAGAGACCCAGTACTTC. Translating gives CASSFSVQETQYF.